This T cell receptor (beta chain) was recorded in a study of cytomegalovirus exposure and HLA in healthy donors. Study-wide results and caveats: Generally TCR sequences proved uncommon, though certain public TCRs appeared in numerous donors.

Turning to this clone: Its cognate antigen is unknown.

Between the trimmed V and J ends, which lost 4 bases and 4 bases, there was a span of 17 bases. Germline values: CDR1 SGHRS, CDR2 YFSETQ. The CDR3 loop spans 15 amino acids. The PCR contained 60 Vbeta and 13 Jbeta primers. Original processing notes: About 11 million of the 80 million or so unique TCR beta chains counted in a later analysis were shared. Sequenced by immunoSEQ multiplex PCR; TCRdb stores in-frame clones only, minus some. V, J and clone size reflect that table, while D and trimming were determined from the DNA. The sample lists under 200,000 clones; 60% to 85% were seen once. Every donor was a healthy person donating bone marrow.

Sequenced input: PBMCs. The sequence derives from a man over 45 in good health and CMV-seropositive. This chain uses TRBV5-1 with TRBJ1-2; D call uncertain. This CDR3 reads CASSATQAGSYGYTF. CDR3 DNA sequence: TGCGCCAGCAGCGCCACCCAAGCAGGTAGCTATGGCTACACCTTC.